These T cell receptor beta chains were read from a single sample in a study of early T cells in non-severe SARS-CoV-2 infection. MiXCR was run by TCRdb on the 5' RACE reads, yielding one entry per CDR3 protein. The table includes approximately 65,000 distinct CDR3 sequences, more than 10% detected once. Sequencing was performed on whole blood. These receptors originate from an adult who was a healthcare worker with PCR-confirmed SARS-CoV-2 infection or an uninfected control (not recorded which). CDR3s include the opening cysteine and the closing phenylalanine or tryptophan. The D gene is left open where the match is weak. Not every row has a clone size; where given, it reads once, few, many or a size class.

j_call v_call clone_size d_call cdr3_aa cdr3_nt
TRBJ2-5 TRBV7-9 few NA CASSLSDLPQETQYF TGTGCCAGCAGCTTATCCGACTTACCCCAAGAGACCCAGTACTTC
TRBJ1-2 TRBV7-6 NA NA CASSLQGNYGYTF TGTGCCAGCAGCTTACAGGGGAACTATGGCTACACCTTC
TRBJ1-1 TRBV11-2 many NA CASSLAPTARFEAFF TGTGCCAGCAGCTTAGCCCCTACGGCGCGGTTTGAAGCTTTCTTT
TRBJ1-3 TRBV20-1 few NA CSASFSSGNTIYF TGCAGTGCTAGCTTCAGCTCTGGAAACACCATATATTTT
TRBJ2-3 TRBV24-1 many NA CATSDSASSSTDTQYF TGTGCCACCAGTGATTCGGCTAGCTCTAGCACAGATACGCAGTATTTT
TRBJ2-3 TRBV20-1 NA NA CSAFLAAGTDTQYF TGCAGTGCTTTTCTAGCAGCCGGCACAGATACGCAGTATTTT
TRBJ1-4 TRBV13 NA TRBD1 CASSRSRDRDEKLFF TGTGCCAGCAGCAGATCCCGGGACAGGGACGAAAAACTGTTTTTT
TRBJ2-3 TRBV7-8 NA NA CASSLLSPPHTDTQYF TGTGCCAGCAGCTTATTAAGCCCCCCACACACAGATACGCAGTATTTT
TRBJ1-6 TRBV7-2 NA NA CASSLGESSYNSPLHF TGTGCCAGCAGCTTGGGGGAAAGCTCCTATAATTCACCCCTCCACTTT
TRBJ1-1 TRBV2 many NA CASESANTEAFF TGTGCCAGCGAATCAGCTAACACTGAAGCTTTCTTT
TRBJ2-1 TRBV7-9 few NA CASSRPLHNEQFF TGTGCCAGCAGCCGACCCCTCCACAATGAGCAGTTCTTC
TRBJ2-4 TRBV7-8 many TRBD2 CASSLTSGGLAKNIQYF TGTGCCAGCAGCTTGACTAGCGGGGGCCTAGCCAAAAACATTCAGTACTTC
TRBJ2-2 TRBV6-6 NA TRBD2 CASSYDLIAGGVPGELFF TGTGCCAGCAGTTACGACCTCATAGCGGGGGGCGTCCCCGGGGAGCTGTTTTTT
TRBJ2-5 TRBV10-3 many TRBD2 CAISGLAGVKETQYF TGTGCCATCAGTGGACTAGCGGGGGTTAAAGAGACCCAGTACTTC
TRBJ2-7 TRBV10-2 NA NA CASSESWDEQYF TGCGCCAGCAGTGAGTCTTGGGACGAGCAGTACTTC
TRBJ2-1 TRBV4-3 NA TRBD2 CASSHSGGAVDEQFF TGCGCCAGCAGCCATAGCGGGGGGGCCGTCGATGAGCAGTTCTTC
TRBJ2-3 TRBV5-1 few TRBD1 CASSLVGQGTDTQYF TGCGCCAGCAGCTTGGTAGGACAGGGAACAGATACGCAGTATTTT
TRBJ1-6 TRBV4-2 NA NA CASSQQNDYYNSPLHF TGTGCCAGCAGCCAGCAGAACGATTATTATAATTCACCCCTCCACTTT
TRBJ1-6 TRBV3-1 once TRBD1 CASSLGQENSPLHF TGTGCCAGCAGCCTTGGACAGGAGAATTCACCCCTCCACTTT
TRBJ1-6 TRBV18 many NA CASSPVQVLSANSPLHF TGTGCCAGCTCTCCCGTACAGGTTCTCTCCGCTAATTCACCCCTCCACTTT
TRBJ1-1 TRBV6-1 few NA CASSEGLLGYLNTEAFF TGTGCCAGCAGTGAAGGACTGCTAGGGTACCTGAACACTGAAGCTTTCTTT
TRBJ2-3 TRBV5-4 few TRBD2 CASSPPPGLRLDTQYF TGTGCCAGCAGCCCGCCGCCGGGACTAAGATTGGATACGCAGTATTTT
TRBJ2-2 TRBV25-1 NA NA CASSPRTGSGELFF TGTGCCAGCAGTCCGCGAACAGGATCCGGGGAGCTGTTTTTT
TRBJ2-1 TRBV10-3 many TRBD2 CAISRGTSGGAGDNEQFF TGTGCCATCAGCCGAGGGACTAGCGGGGGGGCAGGGGACAATGAGCAGTTCTTC
TRBJ2-2 TRBV14 few NA CASSRRGTGELFF TGTGCCAGCAGCCGTCGGGGTACCGGGGAGCTGTTTTTT
TRBJ2-5 TRBV7-9 NA NA CASSPVVSGETQYF TGTGCCAGCAGCCCGGTTGTCTCCGGGGAGACCCAGTACTTC
TRBJ1-4 TRBV9 NA NA CASSAEDSRRLVTTNEKLFF TGTGCCAGCAGCGCGGAGGACAGCCGAAGATTAGTTACAACTAATGAAAAACTGTTTTTT
TRBJ2-7 TRBV7-9 many NA CASSYTGIAYEQYF TGTGCCAGCAGCTACACAGGGATTGCCTACGAGCAGTACTTC
TRBJ1-2 TRBV20-1 NA TRBD1 CSAPLRGQGAGGYTF TGCAGTGCCCCGTTGCGGGGGCAGGGGGCAGGGGGCTACACCTTC
TRBJ2-7 TRBV30 many TRBD1 CAWTGGGEQYF TGTGCCTGGACAGGGGGCGGCGAGCAGTACTTC
TRBJ2-3 TRBV20-1 NA TRBD1 CSARTGAQDTQYF TGCAGTGCGAGAACAGGGGCGCAGGATACGCAGTATTTT
TRBJ2-5 TRBV7-9 few NA CASSETPLATVASGTQYF TGTGCCAGCAGCGAAACCCCTCTAGCGACCGTCGCCAGCGGGACCCAGTACTTC
TRBJ2-3 TRBV14 many NA CASSQEGTRLGLPDTQYF TGTGCCAGCAGCCAAGAAGGAACCCGTTTGGGACTCCCAGATACGCAGTATTTT
TRBJ2-5 TRBV6-5 many NA CASGGDKQETQYF TGTGCCAGCGGGGGGGACAAACAAGAGACCCAGTACTTC
TRBJ2-1 TRBV11-3 few TRBD1 CASSSGDSVPNEQFF TGTGCCAGCAGCTCCGGGGACAGCGTTCCGAATGAGCAGTTCTTC
TRBJ2-5 TRBV9 NA TRBD2 CASSVGGLSRFVTQYF TGTGCCAGCAGCGTAGGGGGACTAAGTCGTTTCGTGACCCAGTACTTC
TRBJ1-1 TRBV4-2 few NA CASTGRQSIDTEAFF TGTGCCAGCACCGGGAGACAGTCAATTGACACTGAAGCTTTCTTT
TRBJ1-1 TRBV4-2 NA NA CASSQVGGVNTEAFF TGTGCCAGCAGCCAAGTCGGCGGAGTGAACACTGAAGCTTTCTTT
TRBJ2-5 TRBV20-1 few NA CSASRGARATQYF TGCAGTGCTAGTAGAGGGGCTCGGGCGACCCAGTACTTC
TRBJ1-2 TRBV7-9 NA TRBD1 CASSLFGTANYGYTF TGTGCCAGCAGCTTATTCGGGACAGCTAACTATGGCTACACCTTC
TRBJ2-5 TRBV14 NA TRBD1 CASSPRGPRETQYF TGTGCCAGCAGCCCCAGGGGGCCCCGGGAGACCCAGTACTTC
TRBJ1-2 TRBV5-6 NA NA CASSTSRYGYTF TGTGCCAGCAGCACTTCACGGTATGGCTACACCTTC
TRBJ2-1 TRBV7-2 many TRBD2 CASSFRDYHNEQFF TGTGCCAGCAGCTTCCGGGACTACCACAATGAGCAGTTCTTC
TRBJ1-2 TRBV19 NA NA CASSIGGSVNYGYTF TGTGCCAGTAGTATAGGCGGCAGCGTAAACTATGGCTACACCTTC
TRBJ2-4 TRBV16 many NA CASSQSVSGIPKNIQYF TGTGCCAGCAGCCAATCAGTGTCAGGGATCCCCAAAAACATTCAGTACTTC
TRBJ1-1 TRBV20-1 many TRBD1 CSARDPWDSLNTEAFF TGCAGTGCTAGAGACCCCTGGGACAGCCTAAACACTGAAGCTTTCTTT
TRBJ2-3 TRBV5-1 many NA CASSLEGYTDTQYF TGCGCCAGCAGCTTGGAGGGGTACACAGATACGCAGTATTTT
TRBJ1-1 TRBV7-2 few TRBD1 CASSLDGTGNTEAFF TGTGCCAGCAGCTTAGACGGGACAGGGAACACTGAAGCTTTCTTT